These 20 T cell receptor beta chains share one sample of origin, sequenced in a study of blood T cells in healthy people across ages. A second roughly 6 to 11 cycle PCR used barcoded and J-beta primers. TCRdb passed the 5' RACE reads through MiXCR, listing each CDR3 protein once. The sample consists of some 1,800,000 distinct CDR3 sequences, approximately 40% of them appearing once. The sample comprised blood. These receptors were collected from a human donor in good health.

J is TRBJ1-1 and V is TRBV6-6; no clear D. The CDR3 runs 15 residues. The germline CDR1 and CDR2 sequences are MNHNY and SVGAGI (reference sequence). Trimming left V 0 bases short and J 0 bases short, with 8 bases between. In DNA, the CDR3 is TGTGCCAGCAGTTACTCGGCGGAACTGAACACTGAAGCTTTCTTT. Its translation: CASSYSAELNTEAFF.

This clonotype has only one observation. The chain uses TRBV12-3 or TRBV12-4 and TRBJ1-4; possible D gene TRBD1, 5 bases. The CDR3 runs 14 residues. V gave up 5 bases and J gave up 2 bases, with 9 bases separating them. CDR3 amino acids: CASSAEGTNEKLFF. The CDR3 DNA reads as TGTGCCAGCAGTGCGGAGGGGACTAATGAAAAACTGTTTTTT.

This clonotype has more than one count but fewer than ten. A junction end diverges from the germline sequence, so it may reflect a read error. The DNA of the CDR3 is TGCGCCAGCAGCTTACCGGGGCGATGGATTGGCTACACCTTC. Its protein is CASSLPGRWIGYTF. The chain recombines TRBV5-4 with TRBJ1-2; a possible D gene is TRBD1 (5 bases). Germline V gives CDR1 SGHNT, CDR2 YYREEE (reference sequence). The CDR3 is 14 amino acids.

CDR3 in DNA: TGTGCCAGCAGCATGGGGTCCAGCTCCTACAATGAGCAGTTCTTC. Protein product: CASSMGSSSYNEQFF. J is TRBJ2-1 and V is TRBV7-9; D remains ambiguous. The CDR3 contains 15 residues. Trimming pared 5 bases from V and 0 bases from J, leaving 11 bases between. Germline values: CDR1 SEHNR, CDR2 FQNEAQ (reference sequence).

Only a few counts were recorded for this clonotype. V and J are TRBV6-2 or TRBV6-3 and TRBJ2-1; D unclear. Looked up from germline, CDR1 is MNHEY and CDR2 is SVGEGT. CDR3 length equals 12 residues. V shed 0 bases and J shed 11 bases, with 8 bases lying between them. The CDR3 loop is CASSYSGSKQFF. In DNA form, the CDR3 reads TGTGCCAGCAGTTACTCGGGGTCGAAGCAGTTCTTC.

The CDR3 nucleotides are TGTGCCAGCAGCCGGGGAAGCGGGGGGCATGAATACCAAGAGACCCAGTACTTC. This gives the protein CASSRGSGGHEYQETQYF. The chain couples TRBV9 to TRBJ2-5, with 9 positions matching TRBD2. The CDR3 has 18 amino acids. Looked up from germline, CDR1 is SGDLS and CDR2 is YYNGEE. The trim removed 4 bases at V and 0 bases at J, leaving 13 bases unmatched. The whole variable domain, filled in from reference TRBV9 and TRBJ2-5, reads DSGVTQTPKHLITATGQRVTLRCSPRSGDLSVYWYQQSLDQGLQFLIQYYNGEERAKGNILERFSAQQFPDLHSELNLSSLELGDSALYFCASSRGSGGHEYQETQYFGPGTRLLVL.

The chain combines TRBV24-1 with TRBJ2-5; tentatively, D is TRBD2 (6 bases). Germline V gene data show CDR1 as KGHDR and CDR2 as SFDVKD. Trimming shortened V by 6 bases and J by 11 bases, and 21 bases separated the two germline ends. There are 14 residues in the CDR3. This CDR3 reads CATSPVSDYNEQYF. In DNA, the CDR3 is TGTGCCACCAGTCCCGTTTCGGACTACAATGAGCAGTACTTC.

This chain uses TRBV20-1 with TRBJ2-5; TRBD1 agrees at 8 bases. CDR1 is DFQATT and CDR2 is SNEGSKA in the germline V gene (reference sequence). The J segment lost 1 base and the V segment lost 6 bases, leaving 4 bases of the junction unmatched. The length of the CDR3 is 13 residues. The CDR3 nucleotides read TGCAGTGCCGAGACAGGGGCCCAAGAGACCCAGTACTTC. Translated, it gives CSAETGAQETQYF.

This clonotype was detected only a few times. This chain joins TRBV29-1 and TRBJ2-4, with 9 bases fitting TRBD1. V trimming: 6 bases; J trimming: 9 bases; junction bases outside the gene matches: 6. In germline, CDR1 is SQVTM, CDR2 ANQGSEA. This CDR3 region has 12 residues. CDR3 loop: CSVAGTGTIQYF. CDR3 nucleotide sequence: TGCAGCGTCGCCGGGACAGGGACCATTCAGTACTTC.

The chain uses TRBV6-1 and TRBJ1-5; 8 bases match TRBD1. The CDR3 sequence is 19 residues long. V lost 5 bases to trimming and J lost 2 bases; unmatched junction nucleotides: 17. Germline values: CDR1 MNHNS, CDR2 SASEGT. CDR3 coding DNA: TGTGCCAGCAGTCAAAATATCGGGGCAGGGGGCAGGGGCAATCAGCCCCAGCATTTT. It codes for CASSQNIGAGGRGNQPQHF.

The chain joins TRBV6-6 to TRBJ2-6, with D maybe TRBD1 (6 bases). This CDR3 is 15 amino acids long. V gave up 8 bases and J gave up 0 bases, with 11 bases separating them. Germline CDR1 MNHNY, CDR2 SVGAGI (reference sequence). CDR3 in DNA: TGTGCCAGCGGCAAAGGGGGCTCTGGGGCCAACGTCCTGACTTTC. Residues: CASGKGGSGANVLTF.

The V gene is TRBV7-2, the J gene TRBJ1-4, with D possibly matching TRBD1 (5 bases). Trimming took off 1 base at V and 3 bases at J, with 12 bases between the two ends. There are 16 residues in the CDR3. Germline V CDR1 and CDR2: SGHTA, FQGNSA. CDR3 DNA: TGTGCCAGCAGCTTAGGAGGGGAAGGGTCTAATGAAAAACTGTTTTTT. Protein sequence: CASSLGGEGSNEKLFF.

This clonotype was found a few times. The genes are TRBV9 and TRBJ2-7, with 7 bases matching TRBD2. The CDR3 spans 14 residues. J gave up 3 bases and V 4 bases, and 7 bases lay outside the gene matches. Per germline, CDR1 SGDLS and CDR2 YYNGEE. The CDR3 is CASSTPGLLYEQYF. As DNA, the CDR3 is TGTGCCAGCAGCACCCCGGGACTACTCTACGAGCAGTACTTC.

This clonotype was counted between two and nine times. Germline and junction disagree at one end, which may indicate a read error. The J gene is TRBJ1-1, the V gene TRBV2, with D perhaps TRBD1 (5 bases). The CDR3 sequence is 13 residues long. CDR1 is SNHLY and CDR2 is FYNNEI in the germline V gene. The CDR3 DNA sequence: TGTGCCAGCAGTGAAGGGGGGAACGCTGAAGCTTTCTTT. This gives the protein CASSEGGNAEAFF. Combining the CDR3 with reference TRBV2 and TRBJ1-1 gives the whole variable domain EPEVTQTPSHQVTQMGQEVILRCVPISNHLYFYWYRQILGQKVEFLVSFYNNEISEKSEIFDDQFSVERPDGSNFTLKIRSTKLEDSAMYFCASSEGGNAEAFFGQGTRLTVV.

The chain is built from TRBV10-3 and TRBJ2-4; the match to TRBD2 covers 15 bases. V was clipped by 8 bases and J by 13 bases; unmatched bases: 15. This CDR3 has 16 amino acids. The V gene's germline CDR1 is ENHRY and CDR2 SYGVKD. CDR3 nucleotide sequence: TGTGCCATCGGGGGACTAGCGGGGGGTTCCTACAATGAGCAGTACTTC. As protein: CAIGGLAGGSYNEQYF.

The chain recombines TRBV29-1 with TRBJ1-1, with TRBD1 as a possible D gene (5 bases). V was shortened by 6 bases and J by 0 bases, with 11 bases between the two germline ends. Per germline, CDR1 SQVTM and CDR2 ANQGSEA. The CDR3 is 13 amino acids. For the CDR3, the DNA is TGCAGCGTCCGACAGATTATGAACACTGAAGCTTTCTTT. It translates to CSVRQIMNTEAFF.

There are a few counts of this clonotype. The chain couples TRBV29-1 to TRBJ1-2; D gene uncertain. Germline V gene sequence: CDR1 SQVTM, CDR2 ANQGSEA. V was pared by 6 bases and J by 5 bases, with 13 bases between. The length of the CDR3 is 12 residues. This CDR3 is CSVTRSGYGYTF. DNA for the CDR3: TGCAGCGTAACGAGGTCAGGATATGGCTACACCTTC.

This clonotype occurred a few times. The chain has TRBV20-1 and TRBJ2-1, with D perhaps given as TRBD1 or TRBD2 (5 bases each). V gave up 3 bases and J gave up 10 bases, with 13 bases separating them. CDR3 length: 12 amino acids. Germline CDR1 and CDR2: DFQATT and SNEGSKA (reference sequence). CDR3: CSASFPGDEQFF. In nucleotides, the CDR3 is TGCAGTGCTAGTTTTCCTGGGGACGAGCAGTTCTTC.

The CDR3 loop is CASRFLKETQYF. CDR3 nucleotides: TGTGCCAGCAGGTTCCTCAAAGAGACCCAGTACTTC. The gene calls are TRBV7-2 and TRBJ2-5; D is ambiguous. The CDR3 contains 12 residues. Germline V lookup: CDR1 SGHTA, CDR2 FQGNSA. V was cut by 6 bases and J by 3 bases, with 8 bases left in between. Supplemented by reference TRBV7-2 and TRBJ2-5, the full variable domain reads GAGVSQSPSNKVTEKGKDVELRCDPISGHTALYWYRQSLGQGLEFLIYFQGNSAPDKSGLPSDRFSAERTGGSVSTLTIQRTQQEDSAVYLCASRFLKETQYFGPGTRLLVL.

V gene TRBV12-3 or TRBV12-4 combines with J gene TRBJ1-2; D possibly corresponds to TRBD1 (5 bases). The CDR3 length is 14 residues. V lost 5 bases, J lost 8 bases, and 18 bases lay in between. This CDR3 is CASSKGSGFLGYTF. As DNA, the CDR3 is TGTGCCAGCAGTAAGGGGTCTGGGTTCTTGGGCTACACCTTC.